Each of the 5 T cell receptor beta chains below was sequenced from the same sample in a study of T cells in localized non-small cell lung cancer. TCRdb keeps only in-frame clones here, not all; method: immunoSEQ multiplex PCR. The table lists 100,000 to 150,000 clones, around 89% of them singletons. The sequencing used peripheral blood, collected before any cancer treatment. The receptors were sampled from a female donor of 60 years or more with stage I lung adenocarcinoma.

This sequence joins TRBV10-2 and TRBJ1-2; D not certain. The V and J ends lost 1 base and 3 bases respectively, with 6 bases between them. Germline-derived CDR1 and CDR2 are WSHSY and SAAADI. The CDR3 extends over 13 amino acids. The chain's CDR3 is CASSELADYGYTF. CDR3 DNA sequence: TGCGCCAGCAGTGAGTTGGCAGACTATGGCTACACCTTC.

The chain uses TRBV10-3 and TRBJ2-7, with D tentatively TRBD1 (6 bases). This CDR3 region has 12 residues. Looked up from germline, CDR1 is ENHRY and CDR2 is SYGVKD. V lost 6 bases and J lost 7, with 13 bases in between. CDR3: CAIRVQGREQYF. Here the CDR3 DNA reads TGTGCCATCAGGGTACAGGGTCGGGAGCAGTACTTC.

CDR3 in DNA: TGTGCCAGCAGCGTATCCCCCACAGATAGGCCCCAGCATTTT. This sequence encodes CASSVSPTDRPQHF. This rearrangement joins TRBV9 to TRBJ1-5, with D hard to call. V lost 1 base, J lost 9 bases, and 14 bases lay in between. The CDR3 runs to 14 residues. CDR1 and CDR2 (germline): SGDLS, YYNGEE. The full variable domain, with the rest looked up from reference TRBV9 and TRBJ1-5, is DSGVTQTPKHLITATGQRVTLRCSPRSGDLSVYWYQQSLDQGLQFLIQYYNGEERAKGNILERFSAQQFPDLHSELNLSSLELGDSALYFCASSVSPTDRPQHFGDGTRLSIL.

V is TRBV19 and J is TRBJ1-1; D may be TRBD1 (6 bases). V shed 7 bases and J shed 5 bases, with 14 bases lying between them. The CDR3 sequence is 13 residues long. Germline assignment: CDR1 LNHDA and CDR2 SQIVND (reference sequence). CDR3 sequence: CASNVGARTEAFF. CDR3 coding DNA: TGTGCCAGTAATGTGGGGGCGCGGACTGAAGCTTTCTTT.

The chain is built from TRBV6-6 and TRBJ1-2; D not resolved. Trimming stripped 8 bases from V and 5 bases from J, with 15 bases between. Germline CDR1 reads MNHNY; CDR2 reads SVGAGI (reference sequence). This CDR3 has 13 residues. CDR3 protein: CASRRNDPYGYTF. The CDR3 DNA sequence: TGTGCCAGCCGGCGGAACGACCCTTATGGCTACACCTTC.